The clone carrying this TCR beta chain has at least ten counts. A blood bank in Maryland, USA, provided the volunteers who served as healthy controls. It was from 2 million PBMCs stored at -80 C that the unsorted libraries were obtained. This specimen belongs to a study of neurological immune-mediated disorders. The output of every sequencing run exceeded 190 million TCR-beta sequences, derived from 15-18 subjects. A single record per CDR3 protein comes from TCRdb applying MiXCR to the 5' RACE reads. The table has 45,000 to 50,000 distinct CDR3 sequences, 25% seen once. Germline CDR1 reads ENHRY; CDR2 reads SYGVKD. Trimming left V 0 bases short and J 1 base short, with 11 bases between. The CDR3 is 16 residues long.

The chain is built from TRBV10-3 and TRBJ2-3; D might be TRBD2 (5 bases). Sequenced input: PBMCs. The clonotype was recovered from a woman in her 70s in good health. The CDR3 region is CAISESGRAGTDTQYF. The CDR3 DNA reads as TGTGCCATCAGTGAGTCCGGGCGGGCCGGCACAGATACGCAGTATTTT.